The rows below give T cell receptor beta chains drawn from one sample of a study of spatial heterogeneity in lung cancer. TCRdb reprocessed the 5' RACE reads with MiXCR, giving one entry per CDR3 protein. In the table there are thousands of distinct CDR3 sequences, approximately 5% of which are singletons. The sample in question was normal lung tissue next to the tumor, obtained at surgery. The source is a female donor with early-stage non-small cell lung cancer. Each CDR3 is given with its conserved first and last residue. A D gene is named only where the DNA matches it firmly. Some rows have no size entry. The others give once, few or many, or a class for an expanded clone.

-	TRBJ2-7	-	TRBV14	TGTGCCAGCAGCCAAGATCGGGCAGCCACCTACGAGCAGTACTTC	CASSQDRAATYEQYF
TRBD2	TRBJ2-7	many	TRBV3-1	TGTGCCAGCAGCCAAGATACCCTAGCGGGATCTCTCGAGCAGTACTTC	CASSQDTLAGSLEQYF
TRBD1	TRBJ1-1	-	TRBV4-1	TGCGCCAGCAGCCAAGGCGGTACAGGGGACACTGAAGCTTTCTTT	CASSQGGTGDTEAFF
-	TRBJ2-1	many	TRBV24-1	TGTGCCACCAGTGATACAACTACCTATGAGCAGTTCTTC	CATSDTTTYEQFF
TRBD2	TRBJ2-1	medium-sized	TRBV19	TGTGCCAGTAGGAAGACTAGCGGCTCCTACAATGAGCAGTTCTTC	CASRKTSGSYNEQFF
-	TRBJ1-3	medium-sized	TRBV4-2	TGTGCCAGCAGAGGGAACTTAGGAAACACCATATATTTT	CASRGNLGNTIYF
TRBD2	TRBJ2-3	many	TRBV7-9	TGTGCCAGCAGCCTTCAGACTAGCGGGAGAGGAAGAGATACGCAGTATTTT	CASSLQTSGRGRDTQYF
TRBD2	TRBJ2-5	many	TRBV20-1	TGCAGTGCTCTACCACTAGCGGGGGCCCAAGAGACCCAGTACTTC	CSALPLAGAQETQYF
-	TRBJ2-2	medium-sized	TRBV7-2	TGTGCCAGCAGCTTATACGGCAGGACCACCGGGGAGCTGTTTTTT	CASSLYGRTTGELFF
TRBD2	TRBJ2-5	medium-sized	TRBV4-1	TGCGCCAGCAGCCCACCGGGACTAGCGGGAGTAGAGACCCAGTACTTC	CASSPPGLAGVETQYF
TRBD2	TRBJ2-1	-	TRBV6-6	TGTGCCAGCAGAACAAGGGGTCCCAGCGGGAGCTCCTACAATGAGCAGTTCTTC	CASRTRGPSGSSYNEQFF
-	TRBJ1-5	many	TRBV12-3/TRBV12-4	TGTGCCAGCACCATCACGGTGAATCAGCCCCAGCATTTT	CASTITVNQPQHF
-	TRBJ2-6	many	TRBV28	TGTGCCAGCAGTTTGGGGCCCGGGGCCAACGTCCTGACTTTC	CASSLGPGANVLTF
-	TRBJ2-3	-	TRBV10-3	TGTGCCATCAGTATCGTGGCAGATACGCAGTATTTT	CAISIVADTQYF
-	TRBJ1-3	medium-sized	TRBV20-1	TGCAGTGCTAGGCGGGACATCTCTGGAAACACCATATATTTT	CSARRDISGNTIYF
-	TRBJ2-5	many	TRBV21-1	TGTGCCAGCAGCCGCGCGACTAGGGGGGAGACCCAGTACTTC	CASSRATRGETQYF
-	TRBJ2-1	many	TRBV24-1	TGTGCCACCAGGAAGAAAACCCATGTATATACCTACAATGAGCAGTTCTTC	CATRKKTHVYTYNEQFF
TRBD2	TRBJ2-7	many	TRBV7-6	TGTGCCAGCAGTCTTCCAGCGGGAGGAACAACATCCTACGAGCAGTACTTC	CASSLPAGGTTSYEQYF
TRBD1	TRBJ2-2	many	TRBV5-1	TGCGCCAGCAGCAGGACAGGGGAAGGGGAGCTGTTTTTT	CASSRTGEGELFF
TRBD2	TRBJ2-5	medium-sized	TRBV29-1	TGCAGCGGAACCCCTACGGGGGGTGAGACCCAGTACTTC	CSGTPTGGETQYF
TRBD2	TRBJ2-1	-	TRBV20-1	TGCAGTGCGCAGAGCGGGGGACACAATGAGCAGTTCTTC	CSAQSGGHNEQFF
-	TRBJ2-1	many	TRBV29-1	TGCAGCGGCCTGCCCGTCTTGTACAATGAGCAGTTCTTC	CSGLPVLYNEQFF
TRBD1	TRBJ2-7	medium-sized	TRBV4-1	TGCGCCAGCAGCCAAGGCAGGACAGGGACCTACGAGCAGTACTTC	CASSQGRTGTYEQYF
-	TRBJ2-5	medium-sized	TRBV24-1	TGTGCCACCAGTGAAATGGGGACCCAGTACTTC	CATSEMGTQYF
TRBD1	TRBJ2-1	medium-sized	TRBV5-1	TGCGCCAGCAGCTCGGGGACAGGGGTCGGGGAGCAGTTCTTC	CASSSGTGVGEQFF
TRBD1	TRBJ1-1	many	TRBV20-1	TGCAGTGCTTTGACAGGGGTGATGGCTGAAGCTTTCTTT	CSALTGVMAEAFF
TRBD2	TRBJ2-3	few	TRBV7-9	TGTGCCAGCAGCTGGGGTGACGGACTAGCGGGAACTAGCACAGATACGCAGTATTTT	CASSWGDGLAGTSTDTQYF
TRBD1	TRBJ2-7	many	TRBV29-1	TGCAGCGTTGGAGGGCAGGGGGCCTACGAGCAGTACTTC	CSVGGQGAYEQYF
-	TRBJ1-4	many	TRBV7-2	TGTGCCAGCAGCTCTCAGGGGTCCCACAATGAAAAACTGTTTTTT	CASSSQGSHNEKLFF
-	TRBJ2-3	medium-sized	TRBV19	TGTGCCAGTGAGGGGGATACGCAGTATTTT	CASEGDTQYF
TRBD1	TRBJ2-1	medium-sized	TRBV29-1	TGCAGCGTTGTAGGCGGGACAGGGCAGTTCTTC	CSVVGGTGQFF
TRBD2	TRBJ2-3	many	TRBV5-1	TGCGCCAGCAGCATACTAGCGGAGAGCACAGATACGCAGTATTTT	CASSILAESTDTQYF
TRBD1	TRBJ2-6	medium-sized	TRBV5-1	TGCGCCAGCAGCTTGGAGACAGGGGTTGGGGCCAACGTCCTGACTTTC	CASSLETGVGANVLTF
-	TRBJ1-6	medium-sized	TRBV18	TGTGCCAGCTCACCAGCGTTGGGGCAGACCAATTCACCCCTCCACTTT	CASSPALGQTNSPLHF
-	TRBJ2-7	medium-sized	TRBV4-2	TGTGCCAGCAGCCACCAGACCGGGACTGCCTACGAGCAGTACTTC	CASSHQTGTAYEQYF
-	TRBJ2-1	many	TRBV5-1	TGCGCCAGCAGCCCGGTCGGGGGAGGAACCTACAATGAGCAGTTCTTC	CASSPVGGGTYNEQFF
TRBD1	TRBJ1-5	many	TRBV24-1	TGTGCCACCAGTCCCGCCGGGACAGGGAATCAGCCCCAGCATTTT	CATSPAGTGNQPQHF
TRBD2	TRBJ2-1	many	TRBV6-5	TGTGCCAGCAGTTACCTCGGGAGGTACAATGAGCAGTTCTTC	CASSYLGRYNEQFF
TRBD1	TRBJ2-5	medium-sized	TRBV7-2	TGTGCCAGCAGCGCCGGACAGGGGGCCCAAGAGACCCAGTACTTC	CASSAGQGAQETQYF
TRBD1	TRBJ2-5	many	TRBV10-1	TGCGCCAGCAGTGAAGGGGGCAATAACCAAGAGACCCAGTACTTC	CASSEGGNNQETQYF
-	TRBJ1-4	many	TRBV24-1	TGTGCCACCAGTGATCAGACAGCCTCTAATGAAAAACTGTTTTTT	CATSDQTASNEKLFF
-	TRBJ2-2	-	TRBV7-6	TGTGCCAGCAGCTTAGAGGCCAGCAAAACATTATCCGCCGGGGAGCTGTTTTTT	CASSLEASKTLSAGELFF
-	TRBJ2-3	many	TRBV1	TGCACCAGCAGCCAAGAACAGGTAGCGGGATTATGCACAGATACGCAGTATTTT	CTSSQEQVAGLCTDTQYF
-	TRBJ2-3	few	TRBV7-9	TGTGCCAGCAGCAACAGCGGAGATACGCAGTATTTT	CASSNSGDTQYF
TRBD1	TRBJ1-2	medium-sized	TRBV5-5	TGTGCCAGCAGCTTGGTGGGACAGGAAAACTATGGCTACACCTTC	CASSLVGQENYGYTF
-	TRBJ2-7	-	TRBV27	TGTGCCAGCAGTTTCAACGGGAGACCGTCCGAGCAGTACTTC	CASSFNGRPSEQYF
-	TRBJ1-5	large	TRBV2	TGTGCCAGCAGTGATTTCGGGGACTATCAGCCCCAGCATTTT	CASSDFGDYQPQHF
-	TRBJ2-6	large	TRBV5-5	TGTGCCAGCGGGCAGCTCTTCTCTGGGGCCAACGTCCTGACTTTC	CASGQLFSGANVLTF
TRBD2	TRBJ2-1	medium-sized	TRBV28	TGTGCCAGCACCTCTGCTGGGTCGCGGGAGAGCTACAATGAGCAGTTCTTC	CASTSAGSRESYNEQFF
-	TRBJ1-2	medium-sized	TRBV25-1	TGTGCCAGCAGTAATACAGGAGTCCAAAACTATGGCTACACCTTC	CASSNTGVQNYGYTF
-	TRBJ2-1	medium-sized	TRBV15	TGTGCCACCAGCAGAGATTCTGAGGGGGGCAATGAGCAGTTCTTC	CATSRDSEGGNEQFF
TRBD1	TRBJ2-7	many	TRBV11-2	TGTGCCAGCAGCTTTCGGGACAGGGGTTACGAGCAGTACTTC	CASSFRDRGYEQYF
-	TRBJ2-7	medium-sized	TRBV2	TGTGCCAGCAGTACAGGACTAACTCGAGAGCAGTACTTC	CASSTGLTREQYF
-	TRBJ2-3	-	TRBV9	TGTGCCAGCAGCGTAGAGGGCGGGGTCACAGATACGCAGTATTTT	CASSVEGGVTDTQYF
-	TRBJ2-3	medium-sized	TRBV5-1	TGCGCCAGCAGGCCCTACACAGATACGCAGTATTTT	CASRPYTDTQYF
-	TRBJ2-7	many	TRBV6-5	TGTGCCAGCAGTTACTCCGCAGGGAGCTCCTACGAGCAGTACTTC	CASSYSAGSSYEQYF
-	TRBJ2-7	-	TRBV3-1	TGTGCCAGCAGCACAGGACTTGGCTACGAGCAGTACTTC	CASSTGLGYEQYF
TRBD1	TRBJ2-1	medium-sized	TRBV5-1	TGCGCCAGCAGCTTGACAGGGGACAAATCATACAATGAGCAGTTCTTC	CASSLTGDKSYNEQFF
-	TRBJ2-6	-	TRBV11-2	TGTGCCAGCAGCTTACTGGGGGGCTCTGGGGCCAACGTCCTGACTTTC	CASSLLGGSGANVLTF